The clone carrying this T cell receptor beta chain came up many times. CDR3 length equals 13 residues. Looked up from germline, CDR1 is KGHSH and CDR2 is LQKENI. The J segment lost 5 bases and the V segment lost 3 bases, leaving 3 bases of the junction unmatched. Using its own MiXCR run on the RT-PCR reads, TCRdb lists one record per CDR3 protein. The table has fewer than 800,000 distinct CDR3 sequences, 13% to 15% seen once. The sequenced sample consisted of memory CD4+ T cells from blood. The TCR was taken from a female donor in good health, serving as a healthy control. The genes are TRBV18 and TRBJ1-2; 7 bases map to TRBD1. The DNA for the CDR3 is TGTGCCAGCTCACCGGAGGGACAGTATGGCTACACCTTC. Residues: CASSPEGQYGYTF.